This T cell receptor beta chain was identified during a study of blood T cell repertoires in COVID-19. Repertoires were generated with immunoSEQ multiplex PCR, while TCRdb's copy carries only in-frame clones and drops some. The data show roughly 62,000 clones, around 80% seen once. Trimming stripped 6 bases from V and 0 bases from J, with 7 bases between. Looked up from germline, CDR1 is SGHRS and CDR2 is YFSETQ. This CDR3 is built from 13 residues. What was sequenced was peripheral blood. The V and J genes are TRBV5-1 and TRBJ2-1; D is unresolved. The receptor was isolated from a man aged 55-75 years with acute or convalescent COVID-19. CDR3 sequence (DNA): TGCGCCAGCAAAAGCGACTCCTACAATGAGCAGTTCTTC. Translation gives CASKSDSYNEQFF.